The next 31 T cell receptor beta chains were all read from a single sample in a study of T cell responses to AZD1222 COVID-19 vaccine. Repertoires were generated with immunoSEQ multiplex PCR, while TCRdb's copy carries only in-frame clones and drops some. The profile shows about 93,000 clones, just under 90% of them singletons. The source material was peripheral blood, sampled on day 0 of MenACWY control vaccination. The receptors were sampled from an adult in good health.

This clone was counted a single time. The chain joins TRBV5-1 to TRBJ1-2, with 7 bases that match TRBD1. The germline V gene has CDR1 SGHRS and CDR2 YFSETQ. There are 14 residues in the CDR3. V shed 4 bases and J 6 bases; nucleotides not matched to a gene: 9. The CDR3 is CASSNHRGRDGYTF. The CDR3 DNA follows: TGCGCCAGCAGCAACCACAGGGGCCGTGATGGCTACACCTTC.

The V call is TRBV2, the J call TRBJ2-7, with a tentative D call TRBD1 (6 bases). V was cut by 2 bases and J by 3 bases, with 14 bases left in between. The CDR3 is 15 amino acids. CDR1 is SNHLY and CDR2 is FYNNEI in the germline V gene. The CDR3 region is CASSEFGQGIYEQYF. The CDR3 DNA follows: TGTGCCAGCAGTGAATTCGGTCAGGGGATCTACGAGCAGTACTTC.

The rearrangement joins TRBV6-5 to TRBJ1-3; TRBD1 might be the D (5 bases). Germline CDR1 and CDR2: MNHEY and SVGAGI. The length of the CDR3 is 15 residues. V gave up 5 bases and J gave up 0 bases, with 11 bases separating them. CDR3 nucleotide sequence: TGTGCCAGCAGTCCCCCGGGGGGCTCTGGAAACACCATATATTTT. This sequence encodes CASSPPGGSGNTIYF.

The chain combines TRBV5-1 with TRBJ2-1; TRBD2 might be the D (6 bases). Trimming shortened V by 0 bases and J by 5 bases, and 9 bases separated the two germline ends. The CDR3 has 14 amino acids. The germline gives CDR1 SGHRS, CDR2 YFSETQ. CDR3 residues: CASSLGRGNNEQFF. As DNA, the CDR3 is TGCGCCAGCAGCTTGGGCCGGGGGAACAATGAGCAGTTCTTC. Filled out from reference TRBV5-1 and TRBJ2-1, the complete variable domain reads KAGVTQTPRYLIKTRGQQVTLSCSPISGHRSVSWYQQTPGQGLQFLFEYFSETQRNKGNFPGRFSGRQFSNSRSEMNVSTLELGDSALYLCASSLGRGNNEQFFGPGTRLTVL.

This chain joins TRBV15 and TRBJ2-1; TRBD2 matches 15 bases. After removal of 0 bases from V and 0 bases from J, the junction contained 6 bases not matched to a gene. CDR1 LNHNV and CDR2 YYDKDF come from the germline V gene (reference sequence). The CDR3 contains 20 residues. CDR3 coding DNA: TGTGCCACCAGCAGAGATATTGGGACTAGCGGGGGGAGCTCCTACAATGAGCAGTTCTTC. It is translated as CATSRDIGTSGGSSYNEQFF.

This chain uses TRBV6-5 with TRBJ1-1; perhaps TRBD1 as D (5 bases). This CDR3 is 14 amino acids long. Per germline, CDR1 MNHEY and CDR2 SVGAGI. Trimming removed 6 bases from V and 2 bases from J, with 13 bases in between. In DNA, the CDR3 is TGTGCCAGCAGCCCACAGGCGGGAAACACTGAAGCTTTCTTT. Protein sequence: CASSPQAGNTEAFF.

The CDR3 bases are TGTGCCAGCAGTGTAACAGGGGGGTTCTACAATGAGCAGTTCTTC. This translates into CASSVTGGFYNEQFF. J is TRBJ2-1 and V is TRBV9, with 8 nucleotides matching TRBD1. V shed 5 bases and J 3 bases; nucleotides not matched to a gene: 7. The germline CDR1 and CDR2 sequences are SGDLS and YYNGEE. This CDR3 is built from 15 residues.

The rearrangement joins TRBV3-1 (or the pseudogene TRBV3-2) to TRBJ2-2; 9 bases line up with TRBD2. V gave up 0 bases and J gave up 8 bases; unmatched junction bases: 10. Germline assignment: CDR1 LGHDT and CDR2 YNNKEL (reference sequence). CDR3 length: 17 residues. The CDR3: CASSQDWRTSVPGELFF. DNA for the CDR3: TGTGCCAGCAGCCAAGATTGGAGGACTAGCGTGCCGGGGGAGCTGTTTTTT.

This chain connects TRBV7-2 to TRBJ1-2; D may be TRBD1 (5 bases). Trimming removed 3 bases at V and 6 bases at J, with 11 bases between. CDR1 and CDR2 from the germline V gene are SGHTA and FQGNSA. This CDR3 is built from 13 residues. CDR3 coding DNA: TGTGCCAGCAGCTTTGGGGGGTGGAATGGCTACACCTTC. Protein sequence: CASSFGGWNGYTF. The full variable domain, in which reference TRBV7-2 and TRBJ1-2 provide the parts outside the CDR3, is GAGVSQSPSNKVTEKGKDVELRCDPISGHTALYWYRQSLGQGLEFLIYFQGNSAPDKSGLPSDRFSAERTGGSVSTLTIQRTQQEDSAVYLCASSFGGWNGYTFGSGTRLTVV.

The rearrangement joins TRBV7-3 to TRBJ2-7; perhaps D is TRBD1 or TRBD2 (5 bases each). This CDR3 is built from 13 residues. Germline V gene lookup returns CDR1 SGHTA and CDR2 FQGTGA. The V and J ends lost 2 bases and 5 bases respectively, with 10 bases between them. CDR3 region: CASSLLGTDEQYF. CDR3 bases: TGTGCCAGCAGCTTACTCGGGACCGACGAGCAGTACTTC.

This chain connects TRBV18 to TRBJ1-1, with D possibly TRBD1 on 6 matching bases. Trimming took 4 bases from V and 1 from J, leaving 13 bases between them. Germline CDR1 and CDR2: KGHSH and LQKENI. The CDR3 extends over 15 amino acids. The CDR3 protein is CASSLRQARNTEAFF. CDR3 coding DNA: TGTGCCAGCTCACTTAGACAGGCTAGGAACACTGAAGCTTTCTTT.

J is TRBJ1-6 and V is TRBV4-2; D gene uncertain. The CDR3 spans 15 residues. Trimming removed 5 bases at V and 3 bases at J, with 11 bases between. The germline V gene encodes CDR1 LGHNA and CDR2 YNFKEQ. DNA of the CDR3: TGTGCCAGCAGCTCAACCAGAGACTATAATTCACCCCTCCACTTT. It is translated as CASSSTRDYNSPLHF.

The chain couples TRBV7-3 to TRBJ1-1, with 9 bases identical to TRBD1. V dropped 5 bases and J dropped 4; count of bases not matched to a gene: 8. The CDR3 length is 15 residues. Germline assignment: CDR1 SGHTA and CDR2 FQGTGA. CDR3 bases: TGTGCCAGCAGCACCGGGACAGGGTTGGGCACTGAAGCTTTCTTT. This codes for CASSTGTGLGTEAFF.

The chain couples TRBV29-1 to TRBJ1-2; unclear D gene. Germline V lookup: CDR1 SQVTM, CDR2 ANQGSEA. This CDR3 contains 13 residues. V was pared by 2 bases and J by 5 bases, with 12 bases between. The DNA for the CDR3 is TGCAGCGTTGAACCCGCAGGAAATTATGGCTACACCTTC. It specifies CSVEPAGNYGYTF.

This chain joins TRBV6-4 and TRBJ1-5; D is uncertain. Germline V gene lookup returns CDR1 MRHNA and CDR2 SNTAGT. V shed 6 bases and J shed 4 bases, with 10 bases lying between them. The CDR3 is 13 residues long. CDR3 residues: CASSPRFNQPQHF. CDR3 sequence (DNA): TGTGCCAGCAGCCCCCGCTTTAATCAGCCCCAGCATTTT.

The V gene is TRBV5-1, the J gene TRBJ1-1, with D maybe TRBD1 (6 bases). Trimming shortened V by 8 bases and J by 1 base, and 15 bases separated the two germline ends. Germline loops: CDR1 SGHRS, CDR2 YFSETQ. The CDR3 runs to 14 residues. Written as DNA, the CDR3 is TGCGCCAGTACAGGGCCTGGGACGAACACTGAAGCTTTCTTT. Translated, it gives CASTGPGTNTEAFF. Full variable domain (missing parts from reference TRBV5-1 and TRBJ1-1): KAGVTQTPRYLIKTRGQQVTLSCSPISGHRSVSWYQQTPGQGLQFLFEYFSETQRNKGNFPGRFSGRQFSNSRSEMNVSTLELGDSALYLCASTGPGTNTEAFFGQGTRLTVV.

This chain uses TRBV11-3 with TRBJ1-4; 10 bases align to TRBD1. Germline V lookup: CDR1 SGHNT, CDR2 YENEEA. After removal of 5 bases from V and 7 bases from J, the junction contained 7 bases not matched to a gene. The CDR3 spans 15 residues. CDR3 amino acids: CASSQRTGGVEKLFF. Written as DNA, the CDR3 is TGTGCCAGCAGCCAACGGACAGGGGGGGTTGAAAAACTGTTTTTT.

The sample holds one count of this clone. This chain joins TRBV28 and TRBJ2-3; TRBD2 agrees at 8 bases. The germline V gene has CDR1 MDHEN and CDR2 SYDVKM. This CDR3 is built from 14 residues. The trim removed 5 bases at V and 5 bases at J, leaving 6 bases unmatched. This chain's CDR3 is CASSPPTSGDTQYF. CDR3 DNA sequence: TGTGCCAGCAGTCCTCCCACTAGCGGAGATACGCAGTATTTT.

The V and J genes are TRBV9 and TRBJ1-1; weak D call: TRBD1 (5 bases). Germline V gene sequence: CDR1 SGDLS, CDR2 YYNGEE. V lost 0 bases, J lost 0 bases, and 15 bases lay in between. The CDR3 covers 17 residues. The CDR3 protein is CASSVGGARVMNTEAFF. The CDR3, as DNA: TGTGCCAGCAGCGTAGGCGGGGCCAGGGTCATGAACACTGAAGCTTTCTTT.

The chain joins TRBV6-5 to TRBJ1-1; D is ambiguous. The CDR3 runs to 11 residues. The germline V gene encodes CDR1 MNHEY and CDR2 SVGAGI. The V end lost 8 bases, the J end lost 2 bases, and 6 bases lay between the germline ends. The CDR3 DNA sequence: TGTGCCAGCCGAGGAAACACTGAAGCTTTCTTT. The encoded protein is CASRGNTEAFF.

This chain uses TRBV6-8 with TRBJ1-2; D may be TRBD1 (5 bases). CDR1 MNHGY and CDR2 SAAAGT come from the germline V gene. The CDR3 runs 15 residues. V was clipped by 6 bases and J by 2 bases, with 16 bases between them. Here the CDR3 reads CASSPRRGKNYGYTF. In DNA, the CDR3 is TGTGCCAGCAGCCCCCGAAGGGGAAAAAACTATGGCTACACCTTC.

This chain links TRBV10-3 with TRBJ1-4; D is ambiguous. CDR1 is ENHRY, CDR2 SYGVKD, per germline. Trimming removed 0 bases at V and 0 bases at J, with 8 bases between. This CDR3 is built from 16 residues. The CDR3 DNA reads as TGTGCCATCAGTGAGTCCTGGACTGCAACTAATGAAAAACTGTTTTTT. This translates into CAISESWTATNEKLFF.

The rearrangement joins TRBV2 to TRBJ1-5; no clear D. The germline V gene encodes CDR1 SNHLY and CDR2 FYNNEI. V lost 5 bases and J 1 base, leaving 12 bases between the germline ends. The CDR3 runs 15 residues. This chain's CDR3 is CASSPGPGSNQPQHF. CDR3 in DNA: TGTGCCAGCAGTCCCGGGCCCGGGAGCAATCAGCCCCAGCATTTT.

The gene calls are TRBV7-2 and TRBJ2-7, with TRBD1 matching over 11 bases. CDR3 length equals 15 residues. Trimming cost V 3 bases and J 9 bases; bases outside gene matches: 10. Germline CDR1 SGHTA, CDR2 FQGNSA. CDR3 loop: CASSFTGQGGDGQYF. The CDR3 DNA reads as TGTGCCAGCAGCTTCACGGGACAGGGGGGTGATGGGCAGTACTTC.

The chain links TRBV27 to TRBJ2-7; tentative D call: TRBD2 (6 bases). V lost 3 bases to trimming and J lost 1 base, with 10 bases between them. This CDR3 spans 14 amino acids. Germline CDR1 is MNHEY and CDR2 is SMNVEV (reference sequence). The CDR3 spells CASSLGRGSYEQYF. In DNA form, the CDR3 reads TGTGCCAGCAGTTTGGGCCGGGGGTCCTACGAGCAGTACTTC.

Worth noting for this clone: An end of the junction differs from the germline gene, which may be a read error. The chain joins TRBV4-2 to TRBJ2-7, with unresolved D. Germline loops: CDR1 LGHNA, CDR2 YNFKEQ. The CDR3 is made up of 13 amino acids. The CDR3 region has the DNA TGTGCCAGCAGCCAAGAAAGCCTTGCTGTCCGGGCCTTC. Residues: CASSQESLAVRAF.

In nucleotides, the CDR3 is TGTGCCAGCAGCTTCGACACAAAGAACACTGAAGCTTTCTTT. Its translation is CASSFDTKNTEAFF. V usage is TRBV7-9 and J usage is TRBJ1-1, with D hard to call. The CDR3 has 14 amino acids. V lost 3 bases and J lost 1, with 9 bases in between. The germline V gene encodes CDR1 SEHNR and CDR2 FQNEAQ (reference sequence).

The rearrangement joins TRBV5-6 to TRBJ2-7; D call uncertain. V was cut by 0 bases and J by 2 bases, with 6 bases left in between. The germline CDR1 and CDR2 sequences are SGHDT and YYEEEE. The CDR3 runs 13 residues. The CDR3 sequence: CASSLGRAYEQYF. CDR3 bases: TGTGCCAGCAGCTTGGGCAGAGCCTACGAGCAGTACTTC. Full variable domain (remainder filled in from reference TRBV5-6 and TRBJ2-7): DAGVTQSPTHLIKTRGQQVTLRCSPKSGHDTVSWYQQALGQGPQFIFQYYEEEERQRGNFPDRFSGHQFPNYSSELNVNALLLGDSALYLCASSLGRAYEQYFGPGTRLTVT.

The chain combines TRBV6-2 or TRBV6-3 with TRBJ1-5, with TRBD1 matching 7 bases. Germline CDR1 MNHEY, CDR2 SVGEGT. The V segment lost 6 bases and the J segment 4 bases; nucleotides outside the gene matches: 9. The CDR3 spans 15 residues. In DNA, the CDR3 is TGTGCCAGCAGCCCGGACAGGCCCCCAAATCAGCCCCAGCATTTT. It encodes CASSPDRPPNQPQHF.

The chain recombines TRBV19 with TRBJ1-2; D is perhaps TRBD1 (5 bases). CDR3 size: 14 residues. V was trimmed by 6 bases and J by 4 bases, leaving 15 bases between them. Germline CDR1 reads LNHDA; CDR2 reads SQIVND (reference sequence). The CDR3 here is CASSKDTSTYGYTF. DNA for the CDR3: TGTGCCAGTAGCAAGGACACGAGCACCTATGGCTACACCTTC.

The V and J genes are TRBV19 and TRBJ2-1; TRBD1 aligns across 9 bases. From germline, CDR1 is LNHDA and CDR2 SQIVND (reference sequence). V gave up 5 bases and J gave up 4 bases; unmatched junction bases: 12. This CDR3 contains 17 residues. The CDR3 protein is CASSPYSQGAFYNEQFF. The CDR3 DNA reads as TGTGCCAGTAGTCCATACTCACAGGGGGCTTTTTACAATGAGCAGTTCTTC.